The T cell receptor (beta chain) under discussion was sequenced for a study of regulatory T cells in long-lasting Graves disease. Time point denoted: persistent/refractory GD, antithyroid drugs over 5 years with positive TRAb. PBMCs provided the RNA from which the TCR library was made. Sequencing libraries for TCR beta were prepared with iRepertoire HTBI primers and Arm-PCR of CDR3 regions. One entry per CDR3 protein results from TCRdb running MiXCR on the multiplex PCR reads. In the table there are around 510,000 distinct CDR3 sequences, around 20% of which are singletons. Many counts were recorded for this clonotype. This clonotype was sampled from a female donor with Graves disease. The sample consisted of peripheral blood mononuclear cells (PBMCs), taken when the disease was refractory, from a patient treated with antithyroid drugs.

CDR3 coding DNA: TGTGCCACCTACGGCAGCTACAATCAGCCCCAGCATTTT. It specifies CATYGSYNQPQHF. J is TRBJ1-5 and V is TRBV6-1; no clear D gene. V shed 10 bases and J shed 3 bases, with 13 bases lying between them. The CDR3 sequence is 13 residues long. CDR1 and CDR2 (germline): MNHNS, SASEGT.